The 30 T cell receptor beta chains in this list originate from one sample, sequenced in a study of blood T cell repertoires in COVID-19. Produced via immunoSEQ multiplex PCR; TCRdb's table is partial and in-frame only. The table shows 290,000 or so clones, with approximately 91% occurring only once. Sequencing used peripheral blood. These receptor sequences come from a woman aged 25 to 45 with COVID-19, enrolled during active disease.

The chain uses TRBV5-4 and TRBJ2-5, with D tentatively TRBD2 (6 bases). This CDR3 has 14 residues. The germline V and J ends were trimmed by 4 bases and 1 base, with 11 bases remaining between them. The germline V gene has CDR1 SGHNT and CDR2 YYREEE (reference sequence). Here the CDR3 reads CASSTLALQETQYF. As DNA, the CDR3 is TGTGCCAGCAGCACTCTAGCGCTCCAAGAGACCCAGTACTTC.

V and J are TRBV18 and TRBJ1-6; D gene unclear. The CDR3 has 16 amino acids. Germline V gives CDR1 KGHSH, CDR2 LQKENI. Trimming removed 3 bases from V and 5 bases from J, with 14 bases in between. The CDR3 region is CASSPRAGGNNSPLHF. Written as DNA, the CDR3 is TGTGCCAGCTCACCGCGGGCTGGCGGGAATAATTCACCCCTCCACTTT. Based on the CDR3 plus reference TRBV18 and TRBJ1-6, the full variable domain is NAGVMQNPRHLVRRRGQEARLRCSPMKGHSHVYWYRQLPEEGLKFMVYLQKENIIDESGMPKERFSAEFPKEGPSILRIQQVVRGDSAAYFCASSPRAGGNNSPLHFGNGTRLTVT.

This chain connects TRBV19 to TRBJ1-1, with D possibly matching TRBD1 (6 bases). V lost 2 bases and J lost 3, with 10 bases in between. Per the germline V gene, CDR1 is LNHDA and CDR2 is SQIVND (reference sequence). The CDR3 covers 14 residues. The CDR3 loop reads CASSIPRGHTEAFF. CDR3 nucleotides: TGTGCCAGTAGTATACCCAGGGGTCACACTGAAGCTTTCTTT.

The genes are TRBV5-1 and TRBJ2-3; D perhaps matches TRBD2 (6 bases). Trimming removed 4 bases from V and 2 bases from J, with 11 bases in between. The CDR3 runs 14 residues. CDR1 and CDR2 from the germline V gene are SGHRS and YFSETQ. DNA of the CDR3: TGCGCCAGCAGCATTAGCGGAACCACAGATACGCAGTATTTT. As protein: CASSISGTTDTQYF. Full variable domain (remainder filled in from reference TRBV5-1 and TRBJ2-3): KAGVTQTPRYLIKTRGQQVTLSCSPISGHRSVSWYQQTPGQGLQFLFEYFSETQRNKGNFPGRFSGRQFSNSRSEMNVSTLELGDSALYLCASSISGTTDTQYFGPGTRLTVL.

The CDR3 loop is CASSFLAGDGYEQYF. The CDR3 DNA follows: TGTGCCAGCAGTTTCCTAGCGGGAGATGGCTACGAGCAGTACTTC. The chain is built from TRBV28 and TRBJ2-7, with 10 bases lining up with TRBD2. Germline lookup yields CDR1 MDHEN and CDR2 SYDVKM. The CDR3 length is 15 residues. The trim removed 3 bases at V and 3 bases at J, leaving 5 bases unmatched.

This rearrangement joins TRBV28 to TRBJ1-1; D unclear. CDR1 MDHEN and CDR2 SYDVKM come from the germline V gene. This CDR3 contains 16 residues. V shed 4 bases and J shed 1 base, with 16 bases lying between them. The CDR3 coding sequence is TGTGCCAGCAGTTCCCAACGAATTTCGGGGAACACTGAAGCTTTCTTT. As protein: CASSSQRISGNTEAFF.

V is TRBV18 and J is TRBJ1-6, with D possibly TRBD1 on 5 matching bases. Trimming cost V 2 bases and J 6 bases, with 11 bases left between them. The CDR3 length is 15 residues. Germline values: CDR1 KGHSH, CDR2 LQKENI. In DNA form, the CDR3 reads TGTGCCAGCTCACCAAATGGGCAGGGTAATTCACCCCTCCACTTT. This sequence encodes CASSPNGQGNSPLHF. The full variable domain, rest sourced from reference TRBV18 and TRBJ1-6, is NAGVMQNPRHLVRRRGQEARLRCSPMKGHSHVYWYRQLPEEGLKFMVYLQKENIIDESGMPKERFSAEFPKEGPSILRIQQVVRGDSAAYFCASSPNGQGNSPLHFGNGTRLTVT.

The chain's CDR3 is CASSYSHTGGSDGYTF. In DNA form, the CDR3 reads TGTGCCAGCAGCTATTCACACACAGGGGGGTCCGATGGCTACACCTTC. The rearrangement uses TRBV7-9 and TRBJ1-2; 8 nucleotides line up with TRBD1. CDR3 length: 16 amino acids. V lost 4 bases and J lost 6; bases outside the gene matches: 13. Germline CDR1 SEHNR, CDR2 FQNEAQ (reference sequence).

The V call is TRBV29-1, the J call TRBJ2-1; D is undetermined. V lost 0 bases, J lost 7 bases, and 4 bases lay in between. Germline V gives CDR1 SQVTM, CDR2 ANQGSEA. The CDR3 has 11 residues. CDR3 in DNA: TGCAGCGTTGAAGATCCAAATGAGCAGTTCTTC. It yields the protein CSVEDPNEQFF.

The chain couples TRBV6-5 to TRBJ1-1; D not resolved. The CDR3 has 14 amino acids. From germline, CDR1 is MNHEY and CDR2 SVGAGI. The V gene lost 1 base and the J gene lost 1 base, with 7 bases spanning the gap. CDR3 region: CASSYYGPNTEAFF. As DNA, the CDR3 is TGTGCCAGCAGTTACTACGGTCCGAACACTGAAGCTTTCTTT.

V is TRBV6-5 and J is TRBJ1-5, with D possibly matching TRBD1 (6 bases). The CDR3 is made up of 13 amino acids. CDR1 is MNHEY, CDR2 SVGAGI, per germline. Trimming pared 9 bases from V and 4 bases from J, leaving 13 bases between. CDR3 coding DNA: TGTGCCAGTTCCCGACAGGCAAATCAGCCCCAGCATTTT. This gives the protein CASSRQANQPQHF.

The CDR3 coding sequence is TGTGCCAGCAGCTCTGACAGGGCCGGCTACACCTTC. Encoded protein: CASSSDRAGYTF. The gene calls are TRBV3-1 (or the pseudogene TRBV3-2) and TRBJ1-2, with 7 nucleotides matching TRBD1. Trimming removed 5 bases from V and 8 bases from J; junction bases left unmatched: 5. This CDR3 has 12 amino acids. Germline lookup yields CDR1 LGHDT and CDR2 YNNKEL (reference sequence).

The chain uses TRBV11-2 and TRBJ2-6, with D possibly being TRBD1 (6 bases). CDR3 length: 17 amino acids. Germline-derived CDR1 and CDR2 are SGHAT and FQNNGV. V lost 3 bases and J 4 bases, leaving 16 bases between the germline ends. CDR3 DNA: TGTGCCAGCAGCTTGGGGTTGGGGGCGTGGGGGGCCAACGTCCTGACTTTC. This gives the protein CASSLGLGAWGANVLTF.

The V call is TRBV7-6, the J call TRBJ1-4; no clear D. The length of the CDR3 is 16 residues. CDR1 SGHVS and CDR2 FNYEAQ come from the germline V gene. The V and J ends lost 0 bases and 6 bases respectively, with 14 bases between them. The CDR3 coding sequence is TGTGCCAGCAGCTTAGCGGGGAGTCCTCGAGATGAAAAACTGTTTTTT. It specifies CASSLAGSPRDEKLFF.

The CDR3 is CASSPYSGRFNEQYF. In nucleotides, the CDR3 is TGCGCCAGCAGCCCCTATAGCGGGAGGTTCAACGAGCAGTACTTC. V and J are TRBV4-1 and TRBJ2-7, with 10 positions matching TRBD2. CDR3 size: 15 residues. V dropped 4 bases and J dropped 5; count of bases not matched to a gene: 8. CDR1 and CDR2 from the germline V gene are MGHRA and YSYEKL.

V gene TRBV5-1 combines with J gene TRBJ2-7, with D possibly TRBD1 on 6 matching bases. The CDR3 spans 15 residues. Trimming took off 0 bases at V and 7 bases at J, with 17 bases between the two ends. The germline gives CDR1 SGHRS, CDR2 YFSETQ. DNA for the CDR3: TGCGCCAGCAGCTTGGACAGGGCCCGGGTGAGTGAGCAGTACTTC. Its protein is CASSLDRARVSEQYF.

The V gene is TRBV6-5, the J gene TRBJ1-2; D is perhaps TRBD1 (6 bases). The CDR3 loop spans 15 amino acids. V dropped 5 bases and J dropped 7 bases, with 20 bases sitting between them. Germline lookup yields CDR1 MNHEY and CDR2 SVGAGI. The CDR3 nucleotides are TGTGCCAGCAGTCCCGGAGTTTCGGGGGGCGGTGGCTACACCTTC. Its translation: CASSPGVSGGGGYTF.

This chain uses TRBV10-3 with TRBJ1-2; D unclear. The CDR3 has 13 residues. V gave up 2 bases and J gave up 6 bases, with 10 bases separating them. Germline V gene sequence: CDR1 ENHRY, CDR2 SYGVKD. CDR3 loop: CAISELVSDGYTF. DNA of the CDR3: TGTGCCATCAGTGAGCTGGTGAGCGATGGCTACACCTTC.

This rearrangement joins TRBV7-9 to TRBJ1-1; TRBD1 matches 7 bases. The germline V gene has CDR1 SEHNR and CDR2 FQNEAQ (reference sequence). V lost 5 bases to trimming and J lost 8 bases; unmatched junction nucleotides: 2. The CDR3 totals 11 residues. The CDR3 coding sequence is TGTGCCAGCAGCCTAGGGGGCGAAGCTTTCTTT. Residues: CASSLGGEAFF.

This chain uses TRBV5-6 with TRBJ2-7, with 8 bases identical to TRBD1. Germline V gene sequence: CDR1 SGHDT, CDR2 YYEEEE. With 5 bases clipped from V and 4 bases from J, the junction kept 20 bases outside the gene matches. The CDR3 sequence is 18 residues long. CDR3 nucleotide sequence: TGTGCCAGCAGTTCAACCGGGACAGGATACTACTTCCTTTACGAGCAGTACTTC. This translates into CASSSTGTGYYFLYEQYF.

This clone has only one observation. V and J are TRBV6-1 and TRBJ1-5, with D perhaps matching TRBD1 (6 bases). The CDR3 length is 16 residues. Trimming took 4 bases from V and 0 from J, leaving 13 bases between them. From germline, CDR1 is MNHNS and CDR2 SASEGT. CDR3 protein: CASSAGTPYSNQPQHF. The CDR3 bases are TGTGCCAGCAGTGCCGGGACACCTTATAGCAATCAGCCCCAGCATTTT.

The chain joins TRBV28 to TRBJ1-2; D perhaps matches TRBD1 (6 bases). This CDR3 has 16 residues. Trimming pared 4 bases from V and 0 bases from J, leaving 15 bases between. Looked up from germline, CDR1 is MDHEN and CDR2 is SYDVKM. This CDR3 reads CASSYPDSLANYGYTF. The CDR3 DNA sequence: TGTGCCAGCAGTTACCCGGACAGTTTAGCTAACTATGGCTACACCTTC.

This chain uses TRBV5-1 with TRBJ1-1; TRBD1 matches at 7 bases. The junction had 14 bases not matched to a gene; V was cut back by 4 bases and J by 8 bases. Per germline, CDR1 SGHRS and CDR2 YFSETQ. This CDR3 is 15 amino acids long. The CDR3 protein is CASSGRTGSSGEAFF. In nucleotides, the CDR3 is TGCGCCAGCAGCGGTCGGACAGGTTCCTCGGGGGAAGCTTTCTTT. The full variable domain, rest sourced from reference TRBV5-1 and TRBJ1-1, is KAGVTQTPRYLIKTRGQQVTLSCSPISGHRSVSWYQQTPGQGLQFLFEYFSETQRNKGNFPGRFSGRQFSNSRSEMNVSTLELGDSALYLCASSGRTGSSGEAFFGQGTRLTVV.

This sequence joins TRBV15 and TRBJ2-3; TRBD2 matches at 13 bases. Germline V lookup: CDR1 LNHNV, CDR2 YYDKDF (reference sequence). The CDR3 consists of 17 residues. The V and J ends lost 1 base and 5 bases, in that order; junction bases with no gene match: 6. CDR3 nucleotides: TGTGCCACCAGCAGAGGACTAGCGGGAGGACAGGTAGATACGCAGTATTTT. The encoded protein is CATSRGLAGGQVDTQYF.

The rearrangement joins TRBV3-1 (or the pseudogene TRBV3-2) to TRBJ2-3, with 12 bases fitting TRBD2. Losses at the gene ends were 4 bases for V and 5 bases for J; bases not matched to a gene: 10. The CDR3 sequence is 17 residues long. Germline V gene sequence: CDR1 LGHDT, CDR2 YNNKEL (reference sequence). The CDR3 sequence: CASSPGALAGGIDTQYF. The CDR3 DNA follows: TGTGCCAGCAGCCCAGGGGCACTAGCGGGAGGTATAGATACGCAGTATTTT.

The V call is TRBV5-4, the J call TRBJ1-1; 7 nucleotides agree with TRBD1. The CDR3 is made up of 14 amino acids. J was trimmed by 2 bases and V by 3 bases; bases with no gene match: 4. Germline lookup yields CDR1 SGHNT and CDR2 YYREEE (reference sequence). This CDR3 reads CASSSGQTNTEAFF. The CDR3, as DNA: TGTGCCAGCAGCTCGGGACAGACTAACACTGAAGCTTTCTTT. The full variable domain, in which reference TRBV5-4 and TRBJ1-1 provide the parts outside the CDR3, is ETGVTQSPTHLIKTRGQQVTLRCSSQSGHNTVSWYQQALGQGPQFIFQYYREEENGRGNFPPRFSGLQFPNYSSELNVNALELDDSALYLCASSSGQTNTEAFFGQGTRLTVV.

The V and J genes are TRBV30 and TRBJ1-1, with 9 bases lining up with TRBD1. There are 14 residues in the CDR3. Trimming took 0 bases from V and 12 from J; bases not matched to a gene: 11. CDR1 is GTSNPN, CDR2 SVGIG, per germline (reference sequence). The CDR3 protein is CAWSVQVPGTGTFF. CDR3 in DNA: TGTGCCTGGAGTGTACAGGTGCCCGGGACAGGGACTTTCTTT. Drawing the rest from reference TRBV30 and TRBJ1-1, the complete variable domain is SQTIHQWPATLVQPVGSPLSLECTVEGTSNPNLYWYRQAAGRGLQLLFYSVGIGQISSEVPQNLSASRPQDRQFILSSKKLLLSDSGFYLCAWSVQVPGTGTFFGQGTRLTVV.

The V and J genes are TRBV14 and TRBJ1-2, with 11 positions matching TRBD1. The length of the CDR3 is 12 residues. Per germline, CDR1 SGHDN and CDR2 FVKESK. V lost 4 bases, J lost 12 bases, and 4 bases stayed unmatched. The DNA for the CDR3 is TGTGCCAGCAGCCGGACAGGGGGCAGGCACACCTTC. Translation: CASSRTGGRHTF.

The count of this clone is one. CDR3 protein: CASSIGGLLQETQYF. CDR3 DNA sequence: TGTGCCAGTAGTATTGGGGGACTCCTACAAGAGACCCAGTACTTC. The chain couples TRBV19 to TRBJ2-5, with D possibly matching TRBD2 (6 bases). The V end was cut by 3 bases, the J end by 2 bases, with 13 bases between. CDR3 size: 15 residues. CDR1 LNHDA and CDR2 SQIVND come from the germline V gene (reference sequence).

The J gene is TRBJ2-1, the V gene TRBV19; 9 positions agree with TRBD2. With 7 bases clipped from V and 7 bases from J, the junction kept 17 bases outside the gene matches. The CDR3 length is 17 residues. Germline loops: CDR1 LNHDA, CDR2 SQIVND (reference sequence). This CDR3 reads CASTRGLAGKVGNEQFF. CDR3 DNA sequence: TGTGCCAGTACCAGAGGGCTAGCGGGAAAAGTCGGAAATGAGCAGTTCTTC.